A single sample is the source of the 28 T cell receptor beta chains below, sequenced in a study of human T cells and chemical hapten exposure. As for time point: patch test 1, 2 weeks after DPC sensitization. The sample's treatment: therapeutic diphenylcyclopropenone sensitization with weekly scalp DPC. TCRdb ran MiXCR on the RACE reads and lists one entry per CDR3 protein. The sample yields about 340,000 distinct CDR3 sequences, under 8% seen once. The sequencing here drew on whole blood, taken in connection with sensitization to the hapten diphenylcyclopropenone (DPC). All receptors derive from a woman aged 18-30 years with alopecia areata. Some clones in this sample may be carry-over from other donors' samples.

The V gene is TRBV3-1, the J gene TRBJ1-2; D may be TRBD1 (5 bases). V was cut by 10 bases and J by 2 bases, with 14 bases left in between. Germline CDR1 LGHDT, CDR2 YNNKEL (reference sequence). The CDR3 contains 13 residues. This chain's CDR3 is CATQGGPNYGYTF. DNA of the CDR3: TGTGCCACTCAGGGAGGGCCGAACTATGGCTACACCTTC. The complete variable domain, with remaining parts taken from reference TRBV3-1 and TRBJ1-2, reads DTAVSQTPKYLVTQMGNDKSIKCEQNLGHDTMYWYKQDSKKFLKIMFSYNNKELIINETVPNRFSPKSPDKAHLNLHINSLELGDSAVYFCATQGGPNYGYTFGSGTRLTVV.

This clonotype was seen repeatedly, ten times or more. This chain joins TRBV6-1 and TRBJ2-3, with TRBD2 matching 12 bases. The ends lost 8 bases at V and 4 bases at J; junction bases unmatched: 16. The germline gives CDR1 MNHNS, CDR2 SASEGT. This CDR3 spans 18 amino acids. The CDR3 loop is CASPNGLAGFLLPDTQYF. Written as DNA, the CDR3 is TGTGCCAGCCCGAATGGACTAGCGGGGTTTCTACTTCCAGATACGCAGTATTTT.

This clonotype showed up just a few times. The V and J genes are TRBV7-8 and TRBJ2-3; tentative D call: TRBD2 (6 bases). The V end was cut by 4 bases, the J end by 9 bases, with 17 bases between. The CDR3 is made up of 14 amino acids. The germline CDR1 and CDR2 sequences are SGHVS and FQNEAQ. CDR3 DNA sequence: TGTGCCAGCAGCTCGGTGGGGGACTCCCCCACGCAGTATTTT. It specifies CASSSVGDSPTQYF.

This chain connects TRBV4-3 to TRBJ2-5, with D uncertain. Germline CDR1 is LGHNA and CDR2 is YSLEER. V lost 0 bases and J 4 bases, leaving 12 bases between the germline ends. The CDR3 has 15 amino acids. CDR3 sequence reads: CASSQEPFSGETQYF. The CDR3 DNA reads TGCGCCAGCAGCCAAGAGCCCTTTTCTGGAGAGACCCAGTACTTC.

This clonotype was observed many times. The gene calls are TRBV9 and TRBJ2-7; the D gene is possibly TRBD2 (6 bases). The V gene lost 4 bases and the J gene lost 2 bases, with 13 bases spanning the gap. The length of the CDR3 is 14 residues. Germline V CDR1 and CDR2: SGDLS, YYNGEE. The chain's CDR3 is CASSPEGLAYEQYF. The CDR3 DNA reads as TGTGCCAGCAGCCCAGAGGGACTGGCCTACGAGCAGTACTTC.

This chain connects TRBV12-3 or TRBV12-4 to TRBJ2-1; D is perhaps TRBD1 (8 bases). Trimming removed 1 base at V and 7 bases at J, with 17 bases between. The length of the CDR3 is 16 residues. CDR3 sequence (DNA): TGTGCCAGCAGTTTAGTATCCCACAGGGGGGGGAATGAGCAGTTCTTC. Translation gives CASSLVSHRGGNEQFF.

This clonotype has a count of ten or more. The chain combines TRBV10-3 with TRBJ2-3, with TRBD2 matching over 11 bases. This CDR3 is 15 amino acids long. V trimming: 7 bases; J trimming: 1 base; junction bases outside the gene matches: 4. The V gene's germline CDR1 is ENHRY and CDR2 SYGVKD. The CDR3 DNA sequence: TGTGCCATCAAACCGACTAGCGGGGGCACAGATACGCAGTATTTT. Translating gives CAIKPTSGGTDTQYF.

This clonotype has only a few counts. The gene calls are TRBV6-6 and TRBJ1-5, with 8 bases identical to TRBD1. The CDR3 sequence is 15 residues long. V trimming: 0 bases; J trimming: 5 bases; junction bases outside the gene matches: 3. From germline, CDR1 is MNHNY and CDR2 SVGAGI (reference sequence). The chain's CDR3 is CASSYSNRGDQPQHF. DNA of the CDR3: TGTGCCAGCAGTTACTCGAACAGGGGGGATCAGCCCCAGCATTTT.

The chain uses TRBV2 and TRBJ2-2; a possible D gene is TRBD1 (6 bases). Germline CDR1 SNHLY, CDR2 FYNNEI. V was shortened by 6 bases and J by 6 bases, with 20 bases between the two germline ends. The CDR3 totals 16 residues. The CDR3 region is CASRWAEQGLSGELFF. The DNA of the CDR3 is TGTGCCAGCAGGTGGGCGGAACAGGGATTATCCGGGGAGCTGTTTTTT.

This clonotype was seen at least ten times. V is TRBV24-1 and J is TRBJ2-3; 8 bases agree with TRBD1. This CDR3 comprises 15 residues. The junction had 4 bases not matched to a gene; V was cut back by 1 base and J by 5 bases. The V gene's germline CDR1 is KGHDR and CDR2 SFDVKD. The chain's CDR3 is CATSDLGQGIDTQYF. The CDR3 coding sequence is TGTGCCACCAGTGATTTAGGACAGGGAATAGATACGCAGTATTTT.

This clonotype was counted only a few times. The chain uses TRBV24-1 and TRBJ2-7, with 8 bases that match TRBD1. Germline V gene sequence: CDR1 KGHDR, CDR2 SFDVKD. The V and J ends lost 7 bases and 2 bases, in that order; junction bases with no gene match: 3. The CDR3 runs 13 residues. The DNA for the CDR3 is TGTGCCACCAGCACGACAGGGGCCTACGAGCAGTACTTC. Its translation is CATSTTGAYEQYF.

This clonotype has a count of ten or more. The chain recombines TRBV16 with TRBJ1-1; a weak D match, TRBD1 (5 bases). CDR1 and CDR2 from the germline V gene are KGHSY and FQNENV. The CDR3 contains 15 residues. The V end was cut by 0 bases, the J end by 5 bases, with 13 bases between. Here the CDR3 DNA reads TGTGCCAGCAGCCAATCTAGTTTCCGGGGGACTGAAGCTTTCTTT. Translation: CASSQSSFRGTEAFF.

This clonotype was observed a handful of times. The V call is TRBV6-6, the J call TRBJ1-6; D is unresolved. The V gene lost 4 bases and the J gene lost 7 bases, with 11 bases spanning the gap. The CDR3 spans 14 residues. Germline V gene data show CDR1 as MNHNY and CDR2 as SVGAGI (reference sequence). CDR3 residues: CASSSRRGNSPLHF. CDR3 sequence (DNA): TGTGCCAGCAGTTCCCGACGGGGAAATTCACCCCTCCACTTT.

This clonotype was seen more than once but under ten times. The chain links TRBV10-3 to TRBJ1-3; D ambiguous. Trimming shortened V by 0 bases and J by 4 bases, and 7 bases separated the two germline ends. Germline V CDR1 and CDR2: ENHRY, SYGVKD. CDR3 length: 14 amino acids. The DNA of the CDR3 is TGTGCCATCAGTGAGTCTGCGCAGGGAAACACCATATATTTT. This gives the protein CAISESAQGNTIYF.

The rearrangement joins TRBV18 to TRBJ2-1; the D gene is possibly TRBD2 (6 bases). The CDR3 runs to 13 residues. V was trimmed by 3 bases and J by 7 bases, leaving 10 bases between them. CDR1 and CDR2 (germline): KGHSH, LQKENI. The CDR3 nucleotides read TGTGCCAGCTCACCCGGGGGTAAGAATGAGCAGTTCTTC. Protein product: CASSPGGKNEQFF.

Many counts were recorded for this clonotype. V and J are TRBV7-2 and TRBJ2-7, with 8 bases that match TRBD1. V lost 1 base and J lost 4; bases outside the gene matches: 6. Germline loops: CDR1 SGHTA, CDR2 FQGNSA. There are 15 residues in the CDR3. This CDR3 is CASSLGAGGRYEQYF. The CDR3 DNA reads TGTGCCAGCAGCTTAGGGGCAGGGGGCCGGTACGAGCAGTACTTC.

This clonotype was counted many times. The chain is built from TRBV3-1 and TRBJ2-2, with TRBD2 matching over 9 bases. The ends lost 4 bases at V and 4 bases at J; junction bases unmatched: 7. There are 16 residues in the CDR3. Germline values: CDR1 LGHDT, CDR2 YNNKEL (reference sequence). DNA of the CDR3: TGTGCCAGCAGCCCTCGACTAGCGGATATCACCGGGGAGCTGTTTTTT. It is translated as CASSPRLADITGELFF.

This clonotype has at least ten counts. The chain joins TRBV24-1 to TRBJ2-3, with D perhaps given as TRBD1 or TRBD2 (5 bases each). The CDR3 totals 16 residues. Germline CDR1 is KGHDR and CDR2 is SFDVKD. V was pared by 1 base and J by 0 bases, with 10 bases between. This CDR3 reads CATSDLEGRSTDTQYF. In nucleotides, the CDR3 is TGTGCCACCAGTGATTTAGAGGGACGAAGCACAGATACGCAGTATTTT.

The J gene is TRBJ1-2, the V gene TRBV6-6; D ambiguous. CDR1 is MNHNY and CDR2 is SVGAGI in the germline V gene (reference sequence). V was shortened by 5 bases and J by 1 base, with 11 bases between the two germline ends. The CDR3 has 14 amino acids. The CDR3 sequence: CASSGPGYNYGYTF. DNA of the CDR3: TGTGCCAGCAGTGGGCCGGGATATAACTATGGCTACACCTTC.

This clonotype was picked up a small number of times. The chain has TRBV6-5 and TRBJ2-2; D perhaps matches TRBD2 (6 bases). The CDR3 totals 15 residues. Trimming pared 4 bases from V and 3 bases from J, leaving 12 bases between. Per the germline V gene, CDR1 is MNHEY and CDR2 is SVGAGI. The CDR3 DNA reads TGTGCCAGCAGTTTATTGCGGGGTGACACCGGGGAGCTGTTTTTT. Protein product: CASSLLRGDTGELFF.

The gene calls are TRBV12-2 and TRBJ2-7. TRBV12-2 represents a pseudogene. CDR3 length: 11 amino acids. CDR3 sequence reads: CAGLVSYEQYF. CDR3 nucleotides: TGTGCAGGATTAGTAAGCTACGAGCAGTACTTC.

The chain joins TRBV11-2 to TRBJ2-1, with TRBD1 matching 8 bases. Trimming removed 5 bases from V and 6 bases from J; junction bases left unmatched: 12. CDR1 SGHAT and CDR2 FQNNGV come from the germline V gene. The length of the CDR3 is 16 residues. In DNA form, the CDR3 reads TGTGCCAGCAGCCAATTGGGGGGCAGGGGGCCCAATGAGCAGTTCTTC. Its protein product is CASSQLGGRGPNEQFF.

This clonotype was observed a single time. This rearrangement joins TRBV5-1 to TRBJ1-5, with D possibly TRBD1 on 6 matching bases. There are 15 residues in the CDR3. V lost 0 bases and J lost 7, with 14 bases in between. The germline V gene encodes CDR1 SGHRS and CDR2 YFSETQ. CDR3 nucleotides: TGCGCCAGCAGCTTGGTGCCAGGGGCAGGACAGCCCCAGCATTTT. Protein product: CASSLVPGAGQPQHF.

This clonotype was seen a few times. The genes are TRBV27 and TRBJ1-1, with 11 bases that match TRBD1. The V gene's germline CDR1 is MNHEY and CDR2 SMNVEV (reference sequence). The CDR3 sequence is 16 residues long. J gave up 0 bases and V 8 bases, and 8 bases lay outside the gene matches. CDR3: CASGWTGGSVNTEAFF. In nucleotides, the CDR3 is TGTGCCAGCGGATGGACAGGGGGCTCCGTGAACACTGAAGCTTTCTTT.

The chain employs TRBV12-3 or TRBV12-4 and TRBJ1-1; D remains ambiguous. V dropped 2 bases and J dropped 5 bases, with 12 bases sitting between them. CDR3 size: 14 residues. CDR3 sequence reads: CASSLNSLRTEAFF. DNA of the CDR3: TGTGCCAGCAGTTTAAACAGCCTTAGGACTGAAGCTTTCTTT.

This clonotype appeared many times. The chain recombines TRBV6-5 with TRBJ1-1, with D unresolved. The V gene's germline CDR1 is MNHEY and CDR2 SVGAGI. This CDR3 region has 14 residues. V gave up 1 base and J gave up 2 bases, with 8 bases separating them. The CDR3 here is CASSYLGLNTEAFF. DNA for the CDR3: TGTGCCAGCAGTTACTTGGGCCTAAACACTGAAGCTTTCTTT.

This clonotype was picked up a small number of times. V usage is TRBV20-1 and J usage is TRBJ2-3; TRBD2 matches at 13 bases. Germline V gene sequence: CDR1 DFQATT, CDR2 SNEGSKA (reference sequence). J lost 1 base, V lost 3 bases, and 7 bases had no gene match. The CDR3 loop spans 17 amino acids. This CDR3 reads CSASRLAGGPRTDTQYF. DNA for the CDR3: TGCAGTGCTAGCAGACTAGCGGGGGGCCCTCGCACAGATACGCAGTATTTT.

The chain joins TRBV7-8 to TRBJ2-3, with D perhaps TRBD1 (6 bases). Trimming pared 5 bases from V and 2 bases from J, leaving 11 bases between. The germline V gene encodes CDR1 SGHVS and CDR2 FQNEAQ. This CDR3 has 14 residues. The CDR3 protein is CASSVGTNTDTQYF. CDR3 DNA: TGTGCCAGCAGCGTCGGGACAAACACAGATACGCAGTATTTT.